The T cell receptor (beta chain) described here comes from a study of monozygotic twins with inflammatory bowel disease. General study findings and limits: It was observed that concordant and discordant twins did not differ in repertoire similarity, possibly given limited power.

The CDR3 is made up of 14 amino acids. CDR1 is MNHEY and CDR2 is SMNVEV in the germline V gene (reference sequence). With regard to this clonotype: Its antigen is unknown.

The quantity of total RNA per TCR library was 3500 ng. Template switching appended UMIs that held a 6-nucleotide sample barcode. One entry per CDR3 protein, without DNA, is what TCRdb gives after re-calling the 5' RACE reads. The sample's table shows approximately 400,000 distinct CDR3 sequences. This TCR came from a human donor with ulcerative colitis or Crohn's disease, or a healthy co-twin of an affected twin (not recorded which). The chain links TRBV27 to TRBJ2-5; TCRdb outputs TRBD2, but without DNA this stays unchecked. Material: blood. CDR3 region: CASRRTSGIETQYF.